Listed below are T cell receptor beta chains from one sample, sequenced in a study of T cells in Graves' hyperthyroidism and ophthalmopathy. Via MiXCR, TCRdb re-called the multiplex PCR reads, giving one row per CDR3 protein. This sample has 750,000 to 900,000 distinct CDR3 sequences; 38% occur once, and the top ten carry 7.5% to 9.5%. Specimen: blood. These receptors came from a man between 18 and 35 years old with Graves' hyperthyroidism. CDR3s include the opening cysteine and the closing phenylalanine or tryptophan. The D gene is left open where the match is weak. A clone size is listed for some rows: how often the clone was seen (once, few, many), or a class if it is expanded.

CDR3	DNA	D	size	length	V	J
CASSSPGGGMNTEAFF	TGTGCCAGCAGTTCTCCTGGTGGGGGCATGAACACTGAAGCTTTCTTT	NA	few	16	TRBV7-9	TRBJ1-1
CASSLTAGHTGELFF	TGTGCCAGCAGCTTAACAGCGGGGCACACCGGGGAGCTGTTTTTT	TRBD2	NA	15	TRBV7-2	TRBJ2-2
CSVQKNTEAFF	TGCAGCGTACAGAAGAACACTGAAGCTTTCTTT	NA	many	11	TRBV29-1	TRBJ1-1
CAISGGPNEATGELFF	TGTGCCATCAGTGGGGGTCCCAACGAAGCAACCGGGGAGCTGTTTTTT	NA	many	16	TRBV10-3	TRBJ2-2
CASSLDTGRNEKLFF	TGTGCCAGCAGCTTAGATACCGGGCGTAATGAAAAACTGTTTTTT	NA	NA	15	TRBV7-2	TRBJ1-4
CASSLVGTSGSSYEQYF	TGTGCCAGCAGCTTAGTGGGGACTAGCGGGAGCTCCTACGAGCAGTACTTC	TRBD2	NA	17	TRBV7-2	TRBJ2-7
CATSSGTGMNTETFF	TGTGCCACCAGCTCCGGGACAGGGATGAACACTGAAACTTTCTTT	TRBD1	NA	15	TRBV19	TRBJ1-1
CASSPQGINEQYF	TGTGCCAGCAGCCCACAGGGGATAAACGAGCAGTACTTC	TRBD1	NA	13	TRBV14	TRBJ2-7
CASSAWTGWATEAFF	TGTGCCAGCAGCGCTTGGACAGGCTGGGCCACTGAAGCTTTCTTT	TRBD1	few	15	TRBV7-9	TRBJ1-1
CASNPRGQEETQYF	TGTGCCAGCAACCCACGGGGGCAGGAAGAGACCCAGTACTTC	NA	NA	14	TRBV2	TRBJ2-5
CASSSPATGETQYF	TGTGCCAGCAGTTCCCCCGCGACAGGGGAGACCCAGTACTTC	TRBD1	many	14	TRBV12-3/TRBV12-4	TRBJ2-5
CASSQAIGENTEAFF	TGTGCCAGCTCCCAGGCAATTGGTGAGAACACTGAAGCTTTCTTT	NA	NA	15	TRBV25-1	TRBJ1-1
CSARLDRGNSPLHF	TGCAGTGCTAGATTAGACAGGGGTAATTCACCCCTCCACTTT	TRBD1	NA	14	TRBV20-1	TRBJ1-6
CASSEAGHLNTEAFF	TGTGCCAGCAGCGAAGCGGGACACCTGAACACTGAAGCTTTCTTT	NA	NA	15	TRBV2	TRBJ1-1
CSVGTSGRLKTQYF	TGCAGCGTAGGGACTAGCGGGAGGTTAAAGACCCAGTACTTC	TRBD2	NA	14	TRBV29-1	TRBJ2-5
CSVRATSGSPNTGELFF	TGCAGCGTGCGGGCGACTAGCGGGAGCCCTAACACCGGGGAGCTGTTTTTT	TRBD2	NA	17	TRBV29-1	TRBJ2-2
CASYWGQNTEAFF	TGCGCCAGCTATTGGGGGCAGAACACTGAAGCTTTCTTT	NA	many	13	TRBV5-1	TRBJ1-1
CATSRDRQGSSNQPQHF	TGTGCCACCAGCAGAGATAGACAGGGTAGTAGCAATCAGCCCCAGCATTTT	TRBD1	many	17	TRBV15	TRBJ1-5